A single sample gave rise to the 12 T cell receptor beta chains below, sequenced in a study of blood T cell repertoires in COVID-19. Generated by immunoSEQ multiplex PCR, the TCRdb table keeps only in-frame clones and is missing some. The table includes around 41,000 clones, roughly 81% detected once. The sample taken for sequencing was peripheral blood. These TCRs come from a human donor in a cohort sampled during active COVID-19.

The J gene is TRBJ1-5, the V gene TRBV7-3; D not certain. CDR1 is SGHTA and CDR2 is FQGTGA in the germline V gene. V was shortened by 0 bases and J by 6 bases, with 6 bases between the two germline ends. This CDR3 comprises 13 residues. The CDR3: CASSLTSGQPQHF. CDR3 nucleotides: TGTGCCAGCAGCTTAACAAGCGGTCAGCCCCAGCATTTT.

The V gene is TRBV7-2, the J gene TRBJ1-2; D is possibly TRBD1 (6 bases). Per the germline V gene, CDR1 is SGHTA and CDR2 is FQGNSA. There are 14 residues in the CDR3. Trimming took 5 bases from V and 6 from J, leaving 16 bases between them. The CDR3 DNA is TGTGCCAGCAGCGGGGATTGGGGGCGAAATGGCTACACCTTC. This codes for CASSGDWGRNGYTF.

This chain uses TRBV21-1 with TRBJ2-5; the DNA was not used to check the table's D call, TRBD1. TRBV21-1 is labeled a pseudogene. The CDR3 covers 15 residues. This CDR3 is CASSKGGRLRKTQYF. CDR3 sequence (DNA): TGTGCCAGCAGCAAAGGGGGCCGGCTAAGGAAGACCCAGTACTTC.

The rearrangement joins TRBV18 to TRBJ1-6; 7 bases fit TRBD1. J gave up 8 bases and V 3 bases, and 16 bases lay outside the gene matches. Germline CDR1 is KGHSH and CDR2 is LQKENI. The CDR3 runs to 18 residues. CDR3 in amino acids: CASSPWAPTGESHSPLHF. The CDR3 DNA reads as TGTGCCAGCTCACCTTGGGCCCCAACAGGGGAGAGCCATTCACCCCTCCACTTT. Supplemented by reference TRBV18 and TRBJ1-6, the full variable domain reads NAGVMQNPRHLVRRRGQEARLRCSPMKGHSHVYWYRQLPEEGLKFMVYLQKENIIDESGMPKERFSAEFPKEGPSILRIQQVVRGDSAAYFCASSPWAPTGESHSPLHFGNGTRLTVT.

V and J are TRBV12-3 or TRBV12-4 and TRBJ2-5; a weak D match, TRBD1 (6 bases). Between the trimmed V and J ends, which lost 6 bases and 5 bases, there was a span of 13 bases. This CDR3 spans 13 amino acids. CDR3 sequence reads: CASRRTGNETQYF. The CDR3 DNA reads TGTGCCAGCAGGCGAACAGGGAACGAGACCCAGTACTTC.

This chain uses TRBV18 with TRBJ2-1; TRBD2 aligns across 12 bases. V shed 0 bases and J 1 base; nucleotides not matched to a gene: 4. Germline CDR1 reads KGHSH; CDR2 reads LQKENI. The CDR3 has 18 residues. Here the CDR3 DNA reads TGTGCCAGCTCACCACCGGGTCTAGCGGGGGGGTCCTACAATGAGCAGTTCTTC. The encoded protein is CASSPPGLAGGSYNEQFF. Combining the CDR3 with reference TRBV18 and TRBJ2-1 gives the whole variable domain NAGVMQNPRHLVRRRGQEARLRCSPMKGHSHVYWYRQLPEEGLKFMVYLQKENIIDESGMPKERFSAEFPKEGPSILRIQQVVRGDSAAYFCASSPPGLAGGSYNEQFFGPGTRLTVL.

The chain carries TRBV2 and TRBJ2-3; 9 bases agree with TRBD2. Germline loops: CDR1 SNHLY, CDR2 FYNNEI. The CDR3 spans 15 residues. Trimming cost V 7 bases and J 1 base; bases outside gene matches: 6. The CDR3 loop is CASIGVAGGTDTQYF. CDR3 bases: TGTGCCAGCATTGGGGTAGCGGGGGGCACAGATACGCAGTATTTT.

The chain has TRBV7-8 and TRBJ1-1, with unresolved D. CDR3 size: 13 residues. Germline V gives CDR1 SGHVS, CDR2 FQNEAQ. V was clipped by 8 bases and J by 3 bases, with 13 bases between them. In DNA, the CDR3 is TGTGCCAGCCACTTTGATTCGGACACTGAAGCTTTCTTT. As protein: CASHFDSDTEAFF.

This chain joins TRBV12-3 or TRBV12-4 and TRBJ2-5, with TRBD2 as a possible D gene (5 bases). The CDR3 has 13 amino acids. V was shortened by 8 bases and J by 3 bases, with 13 bases between the two germline ends. CDR3 in amino acids: CASGSLDKETQYF. In DNA, the CDR3 is TGTGCCAGCGGGAGCCTAGACAAAGAGACCCAGTACTTC.

The chain couples TRBV5-4 to TRBJ2-5; TRBD2 matches 7 bases. The germline V gene has CDR1 SGHNT and CDR2 YYREEE (reference sequence). The CDR3 covers 17 residues. After removal of 3 bases from V and 5 bases from J, the junction contained 16 bases not matched to a gene. CDR3 loop: CASSSARSGVGYETQYF. CDR3 DNA: TGTGCCAGCAGCTCCGCCAGGAGCGGGGTCGGGTACGAGACCCAGTACTTC.

CDR3 region: CASSLDGGAGDTQYF. The CDR3 DNA is TGTGCCAGCAGCTTAGACGGGGGGGCGGGAGATACGCAGTATTTT. The V call is TRBV11-2, the J call TRBJ2-3; 8 bases map to TRBD2. With 0 bases clipped from V and 5 bases from J, the junction kept 4 bases outside the gene matches. The CDR3 spans 15 residues. The V gene's germline CDR1 is SGHAT and CDR2 FQNNGV.

V gene TRBV6-5 combines with J gene TRBJ2-7, with 11 bases aligning to TRBD2. V lost 6 bases, J lost 7 bases, and 8 bases stayed unmatched. The CDR3 has 14 amino acids. Germline V gene data show CDR1 as MNHEY and CDR2 as SVGAGI. The CDR3 bases are TGTGCCAGCAGCCCCGTTAGCGGGGGGGAAGAGCAGTACTTC. Protein: CASSPVSGGEEQYF.